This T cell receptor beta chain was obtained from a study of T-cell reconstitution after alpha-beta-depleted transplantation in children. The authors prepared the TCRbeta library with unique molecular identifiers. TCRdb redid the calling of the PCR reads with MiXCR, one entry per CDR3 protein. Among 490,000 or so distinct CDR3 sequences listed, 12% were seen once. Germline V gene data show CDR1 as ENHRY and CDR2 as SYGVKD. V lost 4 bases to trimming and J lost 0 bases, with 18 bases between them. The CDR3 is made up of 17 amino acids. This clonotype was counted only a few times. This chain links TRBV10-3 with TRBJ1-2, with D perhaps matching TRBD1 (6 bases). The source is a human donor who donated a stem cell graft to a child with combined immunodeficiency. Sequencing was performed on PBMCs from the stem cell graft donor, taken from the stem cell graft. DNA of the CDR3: TGTGCCATCAGTGCGCACAGGGATCCCTTAGCTAACTATGGCTACACCTTC. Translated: CAISAHRDPLANYGYTF.